The T cell receptor (beta chain) under discussion was sequenced for a study of blood T cell repertoires in COVID-19. Study overall: The United States, Italy and Spain supplied acute and convalescent COVID-19 samples. In each case, the material was cDNA or gDNA derived from T cells, B-cell-depleted T cells, or PBMCs.

This table comes from immunoSEQ multiplex PCR, and its TCRdb copy is limited to in-frame clones, with some not included. The sample includes about 170,000 clones, 88% of them seen just once. Sequencing was performed on peripheral blood. The source is a man aged 45-65 years who had recovered from COVID-19.

This chain's CDR3 is CASSLGHQEQFF. The DNA of the CDR3 is TGTGCCAGCAGCCTGGGACACCAAGAGCAGTTCTTC. The rearrangement uses TRBV16 and TRBJ2-1; D possibly corresponds to TRBD1 (6 bases). The CDR3 totals 12 residues. Germline V gene sequence: CDR1 KGHSY, CDR2 FQNENV. The V end was cut by 4 bases, the J end by 10 bases, with 11 bases between. Supplemented by reference TRBV16 and TRBJ2-1, the full variable domain reads GEEVAQTPKHLVRGEGQKAKLYCAPIKGHSYVFWYQQVLKNEFKFLISFQNENVFDETGMPKERFSAKCLPNSPCSLEIQATKLEDSAVYFCASSLGHQEQFFGPGTRLTVL.